These 15 T cell receptor beta chains came from one sample sequenced in a study of blood T cells in healthy people across ages. Combining a sample-barcoded 5' primer with a J-beta primer mix, a second PCR ran for 7 to 11 cycles. TCRdb used MiXCR to reprocess the 5' RACE reads, holding one entry per CDR3 protein. The sample lists roughly 1,500,000 distinct CDR3 sequences, roughly 40% occurring once. Sequencing was performed on blood. The receptors stem from a woman under 30 in good health.

CDR3 sequence reads: CSAGGISYNEQYF. The CDR3 nucleotides read TGCAGTGCGGGCGGGATCTCCTACAATGAGCAGTACTTC. V and J are TRBV20-1 and TRBJ2-5; D might be TRBD2 (6 bases). The CDR3 contains 13 residues. CDR1 DFQATT and CDR2 SNEGSKA come from the germline V gene (reference sequence). Trimming pared 6 bases from V and 11 bases from J, leaving 22 bases between.

CDR3 in DNA: TGTGCCAGCTCACCGGGCAGGTCTATGGAGCTCCTCCACTTT. The encoded protein is CASSPGRSMELLHF. The chain is built from TRBV18 and TRBJ1-6; no clear D gene. The germline V and J ends were trimmed by 3 bases and 15 bases, with 18 bases remaining between them. This CDR3 region has 14 residues. In germline, CDR1 is KGHSH, CDR2 LQKENI. The full variable domain, in which reference TRBV18 and TRBJ1-6 provide the parts outside the CDR3, is NAGVMQNPRHLVRRRGQEARLRCSPMKGHSHVYWYRQLPEEGLKFMVYLQKENIIDESGMPKERFSAEFPKEGPSILRIQQVVRGDSAAYFCASSPGRSMELLHFGNGTRLTVT.

The rearrangement joins TRBV27 to TRBJ2-3, with D uncertain. The CDR3 extends over 15 amino acids. Trimming pared 6 bases from V and 2 bases from J, leaving 15 bases between. Germline loops: CDR1 MNHEY, CDR2 SMNVEV (reference sequence). DNA of the CDR3: TGTGCCAGCAGACGTATTGACACCTTCACAGATACGCAGTATTTT. As protein: CASRRIDTFTDTQYF.

The V and J genes are TRBV7-2 and TRBJ1-5; tentative D call: TRBD1 (6 bases). The germline gives CDR1 SGHTA, CDR2 FQGNSA. V lost 5 bases and J lost 5, with 13 bases in between. The CDR3 runs 14 residues. CDR3 nucleotide sequence: TGTGCCAGCAGCCCGGGGGCAGGGGATCAGCCCCAGCATTTT. Translating it yields CASSPGAGDQPQHF.

This chain links TRBV20-1 with TRBJ1-5, with D possibly TRBD1 on 5 matching bases. The V end was cut by 6 bases, the J end by 0 bases, with 9 bases between. The CDR3 totals 13 residues. Germline assignment: CDR1 DFQATT and CDR2 SNEGSKA (reference sequence). CDR3 nucleotides: TGCAGTGCCCTCAGGGATAGCAATCAGCCCCAGCATTTT. It encodes CSALRDSNQPQHF.

The J gene is TRBJ2-5, the V gene TRBV7-2; no definite D call. The germline V gene encodes CDR1 SGHTA and CDR2 FQGNSA. Between the trimmed V and J ends, which lost 6 bases and 5 bases, there was a span of 16 bases. The CDR3 sequence is 14 residues long. CDR3 sequence reads: CASSHLIGRETQYF. CDR3 in DNA: TGTGCCAGCAGTCATTTGATAGGGCGGGAGACCCAGTACTTC.

This sequence joins TRBV12-3 or TRBV12-4 and TRBJ2-3, with a weak D call TRBD1 (7 bases). The CDR3 sequence is 14 residues long. Trimming took 7 bases from V and 3 from J, leaving 14 bases between them. The CDR3 loop is CASTLGGQTDTQYF. The CDR3 DNA is TGTGCCAGCACCTTGGGGGGACAGACAGATACGCAGTATTTT.

The rearrangement uses TRBV12-3 or TRBV12-4 and TRBJ1-5; 11 nucleotides align to TRBD1. The trim removed 4 bases at V and 0 bases at J, leaving 11 bases unmatched. This CDR3 is built from 19 residues. The CDR3 DNA is TGTGCCAGCAGTTCCGGGACAGGGGGTATTTGGCATAGCAATCAGCCCCAGCATTTT. Protein product: CASSSGTGGIWHSNQPQHF.

This chain links TRBV20-1 with TRBJ2-1; 9 bases align to TRBD1. V shed 6 bases and J 8 bases; nucleotides not matched to a gene: 14. CDR1 is DFQATT and CDR2 is SNEGSKA in the germline V gene (reference sequence). There are 15 residues in the CDR3. CDR3 coding DNA: TGCAGTGCGCCCTCGGGGACAGGGAATTACCATGAGCAGTTCTTC. Amino acids: CSAPSGTGNYHEQFF.

The chain employs TRBV15 and TRBJ2-7, with a possible D match to TRBD2 (6 bases). This CDR3 is built from 15 residues. Trimming left V 4 bases short and J 3 bases short, with 16 bases between. The V gene's germline CDR1 is LNHNV and CDR2 YYDKDF (reference sequence). CDR3 in amino acids: CATSTGLDGSYEQYF. CDR3 DNA: TGTGCCACCAGCACGGGACTCGACGGGAGCTACGAGCAGTACTTC.

This clonotype has just a few counts. The V gene is TRBV2, the J gene TRBJ2-7; either TRBD1 or TRBD2 may supply D (5 bases each). This CDR3 has 15 residues. Deletions cut 6 bases from V and 5 bases from J, with 20 bases between. Germline-derived CDR1 and CDR2 are SNHLY and FYNNEI. The CDR3, as DNA: TGTGCCAGCAGAGAGTTCGGGACGGATGGCGACGAGCAGTACTTC. This codes for CASREFGTDGDEQYF.

The chain is built from TRBV7-9 and TRBJ1-2; TRBD1 is a possible D gene (6 bases). In germline, CDR1 is SEHNR, CDR2 FQNEAQ (reference sequence). The CDR3 runs 16 residues. The ends were cut back, 5 bases at V and 4 bases at J, with 20 bases in the middle. CDR3 coding DNA: TGTGCCAGCAGCCCAGGAGGCGCAGGGGATGGCTATGGCTACACCTTC. This translates into CASSPGGAGDGYGYTF. The whole variable domain, remainder taken from reference TRBV7-9 and TRBJ1-2, is DTGVSQNPRHKITKRGQNVTFRCDPISEHNRLYWYRQTLGQGPEFLTYFQNEAQLEKSRLLSDRFSAERPKGSFSTLEIQRTEQGDSAMYLCASSPGGAGDGYGYTFGSGTRLTVV.

This sequence joins TRBV5-4 and TRBJ1-1; 8 nucleotides match TRBD1. CDR3 length: 15 residues. Germline-derived CDR1 and CDR2 are SGHNT and YYREEE (reference sequence). V lost 3 bases, J lost 11 bases, and 15 bases stayed unmatched. CDR3 nucleotides: TGTGCCAGCAGCTGGGAGGACAGGGTCCGCCTCCGGGCTTTCTTT. This codes for CASSWEDRVRLRAFF.

There are a few counts of this clonotype. The rearrangement joins TRBV27 to TRBJ2-7; the D is unclear. Germline V gene data show CDR1 as MNHEY and CDR2 as SMNVEV (reference sequence). The CDR3 is 13 residues long. V was clipped by 6 bases and J by 2 bases, with 11 bases between them. CDR3 bases: TGTGCCAGCAGACCTCGGCTTACCTACGAGCAGTACTTC. Translating gives CASRPRLTYEQYF.

The CDR3 protein is CASSQDTLAGGPVGYEQYF. The CDR3, as DNA: TGTGCCAGCAGCCAAGATACCCTAGCGGGAGGGCCAGTTGGCTATGAGCAGTACTTC. V usage is TRBV4-2 and J usage is TRBJ2-7; 12 bases line up with TRBD2. Germline lookup yields CDR1 LGHNA and CDR2 YNFKEQ. The CDR3 totals 19 residues. V shed 0 bases, J shed 7 bases, and the junction held 16 bases outside the gene matches.